The sequence of this T cell receptor beta chain was determined in a study of T cell responses to AZD1222 COVID-19 vaccine. Study findings and constraints: Increases in Spike-specific TCR breadth and depth were seen after two AZD1222 doses. Only 5 or 6 people who got AZD1222 tested seropositive at baseline. Among the donors, most were white British and more were female, and clonal diversity was possibly underestimated.

Measured with immunoSEQ multiplex PCR; TCRdb has only the in-frame clones, and not every one. The data contain under 200,000 clones, about 90% of them singletons. As to this clone: Antigen: not known.

Germline assignment: CDR1 GTSNPN and CDR2 SVGIG (reference sequence). Trimming cost V 0 bases and J 1 base, with 7 bases left between them. The CDR3 extends over 13 amino acids. This TCR derives from an adult who received the AZD1222 COVID-19 vaccine. V usage is TRBV30 and J usage is TRBJ2-7; the D is unclear. This sample comprised peripheral blood, obtained 28 days after the second AZD1222 dose. CDR3 in amino acids: CAWSVSGSYEQYF. As DNA, the CDR3 is TGTGCCTGGAGTGTCTCAGGATCCTACGAGCAGTACTTC.